The rows below give T cell receptor beta chains drawn from one sample of a study of PD-1 blockade in classical Hodgkin lymphoma. Produced via immunoSEQ multiplex PCR; TCRdb's table is partial and in-frame only. The sample holds approximately 160,000 clones; 78% are singletons and the top ten take over 7.5%. Sequencing used peripheral blood mononuclear cells (PBMCs), obtained before the second cycle of nivolumab. The receptor source for this set is a human donor with classical Hodgkin lymphoma. Each CDR3 is given with its conserved first and last residue. D genes are given only for firm matches. Expanded clones get a size class; other rows say once, few or many, or leave the size out.

TRBV9	TRBD1	-	TRBJ1-1	CASSAWTGGSTEAFF	TGTGCCAGCAGCGCCTGGACAGGGGGCTCCACTGAAGCTTTCTTT
TRBV2	-	-	TRBJ2-1	CATLRASNNEQFF	TGTGCCACCTTACGGGCGTCTAACAATGAGCAGTTCTTC
TRBV25-1	-	-	TRBJ2-1	CASSEQGFEQFF	TGTGCCAGCAGTGAACAGGGCTTTGAGCAGTTCTTC
TRBV7-9	-	-	TRBJ2-5	CASSLVETQYF	TGTGCCAGCAGCTTAGTCGAGACCCAGTACTTC
TRBV2	-	-	TRBJ2-5	CASLLEETQYF	TGTGCCAGCCTCCTGGAGGAGACCCAGTACTTC
TRBV5-1	-	once	TRBJ1-2	CASRRQAGDYGYTF	TGCGCCAGCCGCAGACAGGCGGGTGACTATGGCTACACCTTC
TRBV18	TRBD1	-	TRBJ2-7	CASSRDRGPTYEQYF	TGTGCCAGCTCACGGGACAGGGGACCTACCTACGAGCAGTACTTC
TRBV6-4	-	-	TRBJ2-1	CASNLKGKGRDNEQFF	TGTGCCAGCAACCTAAAAGGGAAAGGGCGGGACAATGAGCAGTTCTTC
TRBV19	-	once	TRBJ2-1	CASSGRARGSYNEQFF	TGTGCCAGTAGTGGTCGTGCGCGGGGCTCCTACAATGAGCAGTTCTTC
TRBV28	-	-	TRBJ2-4	CASSRSPGKNIQYF	TGTGCCAGCAGCCGGAGTCCCGGCAAAAACATTCAGTACTTC
TRBV7-6	-	-	TRBJ2-2	CASSFSTRDRYTGELFF	TGTGCCAGCAGCTTTAGTACTCGGGACCGCTACACCGGGGAGCTGTTTTTT
TRBV6-5	-	-	TRBJ1-2	CASSYSNRGLGYGYTF	TGTGCCAGCAGTTACTCGAACAGAGGGTTGGGCTATGGCTACACCTTC
TRBV28	-	-	TRBJ2-7	CASSLPPYEQYF	TGTGCCAGCAGTTTACCCCCCTACGAGCAGTACTTC
TRBV2	-	once	TRBJ2-5	CASSEDGKETQYF	TGTGCCAGCAGTGAAGACGGAAAAGAGACCCAGTACTTC
TRBV9	TRBD1	-	TRBJ1-2	CASSAQGADYGYTF	TGTGCCAGCAGTGCTCAGGGGGCCGACTATGGCTACACCTTC
TRBV6-5	TRBD2	-	TRBJ2-7	CASSPGLADAYEQYF	TGTGCCAGCAGCCCGGGACTAGCGGACGCCTACGAGCAGTACTTC
TRBV7-2	-	-	TRBJ1-1	CASIAGGRTEAFF	TGTGCCAGCATCGCCGGGGGCAGAACTGAAGCTTTCTTT
TRBV2	-	few	TRBJ1-2	CASDLVEGYTF	TGTGCCAGCGACCTCGTGGAAGGCTACACCTTC
TRBV7-9	-	-	TRBJ1-1	CASSALGGNTEAFF	TGTGCCAGCAGCGCCCTCGGGGGGAACACTGAAGCTTTCTTT
TRBV5-1	-	many	TRBJ2-1	CASSLDWGGPEQFF	TGCGCCAGCAGCTTGGATTGGGGGGGCCCCGAGCAGTTCTTC
TRBV9	TRBD1	many	TRBJ1-5	CASSVGEGAMNQPQHF	TGTGCCAGCAGCGTAGGTGAGGGGGCGATGAATCAGCCCCAGCATTTT
TRBV11-1	TRBD2	-	TRBJ2-1	CASSSGTSGSWTYNEQFF	TGTGCCAGCAGCTCCGGGACTAGCGGGAGTTGGACCTACAATGAGCAGTTCTTC
TRBV11-2	-	-	TRBJ2-5	CASSLFGQSQETQYF	TGTGCCAGCAGCCTCTTCGGACAGTCCCAAGAGACCCAGTACTTC
TRBV4-1	TRBD1	-	TRBJ2-7	CASSQAPGQASYEQYF	TGCGCCAGCAGCCAAGCACCGGGACAGGCCTCCTACGAGCAGTACTTC
TRBV7-2	-	-	TRBJ1-1	CASSLDTWTEAFF	TGTGCCAGCAGCTTAGATACGTGGACTGAAGCTTTCTTT
TRBV27	TRBD1	-	TRBJ2-7	CASSLKPGQGYEQYF	TGTGCCAGCAGTTTGAAACCGGGACAGGGTTACGAGCAGTACTTC
TRBV7-2	-	-	TRBJ1-6	CASSKGNSNSPLHF	TGTGCCAGCAGCAAGGGTAATTCTAATTCACCCCTCCACTTT
TRBV18	TRBD1	-	TRBJ1-1	CASSQLQGTTEAFF	TGTGCCAGCTCACAACTACAGGGGACCACTGAAGCTTTCTTT
TRBV7-2	TRBD2	-	TRBJ2-3	CASSLDLAGSTDTQYF	TGTGCCAGCAGCTTAGACCTAGCGGGAAGCACAGATACGCAGTATTTT
TRBV4-1	TRBD1	-	TRBJ1-6	CASSQDRVASPLHF	TGCGCCAGCAGCCAGGACAGGGTTGCCTCACCCCTCCACTTT
TRBV4-2	-	-	TRBJ1-4	CASSQGGMGEKLFF	TGTGCCAGCAGCCAAGGGGGGATGGGGGAAAAACTGTTTTTT
TRBV28	TRBD1	-	TRBJ1-2	CASSPNRQGGYGYTF	TGTGCCAGCAGTCCTAACAGACAGGGTGGCTATGGCTACACCTTC
TRBV7-3	TRBD1	-	TRBJ2-2	CASGSGGYTGELFF	TGTGCCAGCGGATCAGGGGGTTACACCGGGGAGCTGTTTTTT
TRBV2	-	-	TRBJ2-5	CASSAGAALGTQYF	TGTGCCAGCAGCGCGGGGGCGGCTTTGGGGACCCAGTACTTC
TRBV4-1	-	few	TRBJ1-2	CASSPLSLQDLYGYTF	TGCGCCAGCAGCCCCCTTAGCCTACAGGATCTCTATGGCTACACCTTC
TRBV11-2	-	once	TRBJ1-1	CASSLDSSTRVRSTEAFF	TGTGCCAGCAGCTTAGATTCTTCTACGAGGGTGAGGTCCACTGAAGCTTTCTTT
TRBV11-2	-	-	TRBJ1-6	CASSLQGLGYNSPLHF	TGTGCCAGCAGCTTACAGGGTTTGGGATATAATTCACCCCTCCACTTT
TRBV11-2	-	few	TRBJ1-6	CASSPFQGSSSPLHF	TGTGCCAGCAGCCCCTTCCAGGGGTCAAGCTCACCCCTCCACTTT
TRBV19	-	-	TRBJ2-6	CASSIGAVPGANVLTF	TGTGCCAGTAGTATTGGTGCGGTTCCTGGGGCCAACGTCCTGACTTTC
TRBV5-4	-	once	TRBJ2-2	CASREGSTNTGELFF	TGTGCCAGCAGAGAGGGGTCCACGAACACCGGGGAGCTGTTTTTT
TRBV29-1	-	-	TRBJ1-1	CSVEETRGRGTEAFF	TGCAGCGTTGAAGAGACCCGGGGACGAGGCACTGAAGCTTTCTTT
TRBV15	-	once	TRBJ1-3	CATSRDPTAGNTIYF	TGTGCCACCAGCAGAGATCCAACAGCGGGAAACACCATATATTTT
TRBV6-1	-	-	TRBJ1-4	CASSGYRDLNEKLFF	TGTGCCAGCAGTGGATACAGGGATCTGAATGAAAAACTGTTTTTT
TRBV6-6	-	-	TRBJ1-5	CASNSRGGVNNQPQHF	TGTGCCAGCAACTCCCGAGGGGGGGTGAACAATCAGCCCCAGCATTTT
TRBV29-1	-	once	TRBJ2-7	CSAGPRGEQYF	TGCAGCGCCGGGCCCCGAGGGGAGCAGTACTTC
TRBV19	-	few	TRBJ2-1	CASTLDRNSYNEQFF	TGTGCCAGTACCTTGGACAGAAACTCCTACAATGAGCAGTTCTTC
TRBV5-4	TRBD1	once	TRBJ2-7	CASSLPGQGYEQYF	TGTGCCAGCAGCTTGCCGGGACAGGGCTACGAGCAGTACTTC
TRBV11-2	TRBD2	-	TRBJ2-3	CASSLEVRLAGLTDTQYF	TGTGCCAGCAGCTTAGAAGTTCGGCTAGCGGGCCTCACAGATACGCAGTATTTT
TRBV6-4	TRBD2	-	TRBJ2-3	CASSAGLAGGPDTQYF	TGTGCCAGCAGTGCGGGACTAGCGGGGGGGCCAGATACGCAGTATTTT
TRBV6-5	-	-	TRBJ1-1	CASSSWTDVEAFF	TGTGCCAGCAGTAGCTGGACAGATGTTGAAGCTTTCTTT
TRBV18	-	once	TRBJ2-7	CASSRRQDTYEQYF	TGTGCCAGCTCACGAAGACAGGACACCTACGAGCAGTACTTC
TRBV6-5	TRBD1	-	TRBJ1-1	CASRQQGRGVVEAFF	TGTGCCAGCAGGCAACAGGGGCGCGGGGTTGTTGAAGCTTTCTTT
TRBV28	TRBD2	few	TRBJ2-3	CASSLGTRSTDTQYF	TGTGCCAGCAGTTTGGGGACTAGGAGTACAGATACGCAGTATTTT
TRBV6-1	TRBD2	few	TRBJ2-5	CASSERASLAGGEVKTQYF	TGTGCCAGCAGTGAAAGGGCCTCTTTGGCGGGGGGCGAGGTGAAGACCCAGTACTTC
TRBV5-1	-	-	TRBJ2-3	CASNRQHSTDTQYF	TGCGCCAGTAACCGACAGCATAGCACAGATACGCAGTATTTT